What follows is one TCR beta chain and its context. Other nucleotide sequences in the sample specify the same CDR3. Germline V gene data show CDR1 as DFQATT and CDR2 as SNEGSKA (reference sequence). Trimming cost V 2 bases and J 4 bases, with 6 bases left between them. CDR3 length: 11 amino acids. The data were obtained in a study of blood T cell repertoires in COVID-19. TCRdb's copy holds only in-frame clones and misses some; the assay was immunoSEQ multiplex PCR. Here the sample spans hundreds of thousands of clones, approximately 88% being singletons. This TCR was sampled from a young man with active or convalescent COVID-19. The V call is TRBV20-1, the J call TRBJ2-7; tentative D call: TRBD1 (6 bases). Sequencing was done on a sample of peripheral blood. CDR3 protein: CSARRGYEQYF. The CDR3 nucleotides read TGCAGTGCTAGAAGGGGGTACGAGCAGTACTTC.